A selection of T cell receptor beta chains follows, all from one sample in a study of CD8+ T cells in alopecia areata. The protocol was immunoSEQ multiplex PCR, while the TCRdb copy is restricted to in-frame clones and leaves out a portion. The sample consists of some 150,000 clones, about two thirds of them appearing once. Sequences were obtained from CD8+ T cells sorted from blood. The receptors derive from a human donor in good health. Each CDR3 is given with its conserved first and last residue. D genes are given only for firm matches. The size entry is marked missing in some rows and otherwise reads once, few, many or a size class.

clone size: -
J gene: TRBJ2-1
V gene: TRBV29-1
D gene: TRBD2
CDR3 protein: CSASGLAVLFSYNEQFF
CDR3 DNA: TGCAGCGCGTCGGGACTAGCGGTCTTATTCTCCTACAATGAGCAGTTCTTC

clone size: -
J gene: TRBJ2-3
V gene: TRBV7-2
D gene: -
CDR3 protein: CASLSYGSSTDTQYF
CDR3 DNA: TGTGCCAGCCTATCGTACGGCTCTAGCACAGATACGCAGTATTTT

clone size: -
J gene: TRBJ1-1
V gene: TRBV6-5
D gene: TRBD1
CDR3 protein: CASSPDRVEAFF
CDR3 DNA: TGTGCCAGCAGCCCAGACAGGGTTGAAGCTTTCTTT

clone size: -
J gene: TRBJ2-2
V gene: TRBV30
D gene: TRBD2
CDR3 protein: CAWSPPTSGKTGELFF
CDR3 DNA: TGTGCCTGGAGTCCTCCGACTAGCGGGAAGACCGGGGAGCTGTTTTTT

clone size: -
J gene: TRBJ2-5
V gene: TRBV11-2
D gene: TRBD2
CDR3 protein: CASSLTIAGGETQYF
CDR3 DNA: TGTGCCAGCAGCTTAACGATAGCGGGAGGTGAGACCCAGTACTTC

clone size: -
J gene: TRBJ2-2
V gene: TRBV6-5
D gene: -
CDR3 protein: CASSYSTGELFF
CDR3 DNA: TGTGCCAGCAGTTACTCGACCGGGGAGCTGTTTTTT

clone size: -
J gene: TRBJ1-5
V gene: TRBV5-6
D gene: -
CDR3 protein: CASSLSNQPQHF
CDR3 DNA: TGTGCCAGCAGCTTGAGCAATCAGCCCCAGCATTTT

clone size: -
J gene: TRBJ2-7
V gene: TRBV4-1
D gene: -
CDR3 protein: CASSQDRAYEQYF
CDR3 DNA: TGCGCCAGCAGCCAAGACAGGGCCTACGAGCAGTACTTC

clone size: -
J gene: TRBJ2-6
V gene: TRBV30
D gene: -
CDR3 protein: CAWKGSRGTNGGANVLTF
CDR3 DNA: TGTGCCTGGAAAGGGAGTCGGGGGACAAATGGTGGGGCCAACGTCCTGACTTTC

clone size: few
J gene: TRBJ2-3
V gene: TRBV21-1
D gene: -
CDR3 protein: CASRHRAEASGTQWGDTQYF
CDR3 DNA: TGTGCCAGCCGGCACAGGGCAGAAGCTAGCGGGACCCAATGGGGAGATACGCAGTATTTT

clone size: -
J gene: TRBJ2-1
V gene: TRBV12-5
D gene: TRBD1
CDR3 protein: CASGQGGSYNEQFF
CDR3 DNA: TGTGCTAGTGGACAGGGGGGTTCCTACAATGAGCAGTTCTTC

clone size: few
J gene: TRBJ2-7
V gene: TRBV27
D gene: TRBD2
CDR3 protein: CASSYGLAGFYEQYF
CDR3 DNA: TGTGCCAGCAGTTATGGCCTAGCGGGTTTCTACGAGCAGTACTTC

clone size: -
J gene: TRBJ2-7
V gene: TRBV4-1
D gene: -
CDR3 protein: CASSQDRRDYSYEQYF
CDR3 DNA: TGCGCCAGCAGCCAAGATCGGCGGGATTACTCCTACGAGCAGTACTTC

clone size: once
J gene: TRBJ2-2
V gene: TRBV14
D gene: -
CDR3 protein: CASSRERSNTGELFF
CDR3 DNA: TGTGCCAGCAGCCGTGAGCGTTCGAACACCGGGGAGCTGTTTTTT

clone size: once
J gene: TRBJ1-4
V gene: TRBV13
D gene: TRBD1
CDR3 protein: CASSSYRGGEKLFF
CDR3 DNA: TGTGCCAGCAGCTCCTACAGGGGCGGTGAAAAACTGTTTTTT

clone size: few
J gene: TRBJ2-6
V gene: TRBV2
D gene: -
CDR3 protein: CASFGAPLSGANVLTF
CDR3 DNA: TGTGCCAGCTTCGGGGCCCCCTTATCTGGGGCCAACGTCCTGACTTTC

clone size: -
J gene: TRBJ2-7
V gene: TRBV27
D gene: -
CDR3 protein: CASGPRYEQYF
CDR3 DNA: TGTGCCAGCGGCCCACGATACGAGCAGTACTTC

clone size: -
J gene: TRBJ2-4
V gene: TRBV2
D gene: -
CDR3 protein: CASSVRGHHLAKNIQYF
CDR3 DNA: TGTGCCAGCAGTGTACGCGGACACCATCTAGCCAAAAACATTCAGTACTTC

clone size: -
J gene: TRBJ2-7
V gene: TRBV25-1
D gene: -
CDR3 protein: CASSESLGGYEQYF
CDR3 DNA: TGTGCCAGCAGTGAATCATTAGGGGGCTACGAGCAGTACTTC

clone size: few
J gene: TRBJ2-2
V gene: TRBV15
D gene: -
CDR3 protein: CATSRLGTGELFF
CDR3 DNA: TGTGCCACCAGCAGGTTGGGCACCGGGGAGCTGTTTTTT

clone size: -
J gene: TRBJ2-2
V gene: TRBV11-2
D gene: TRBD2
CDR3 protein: CASSLEEGLLNTGELFF
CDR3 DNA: TGTGCCAGCAGCTTAGAAGAGGGACTACTTAACACCGGGGAGCTGTTTTTT

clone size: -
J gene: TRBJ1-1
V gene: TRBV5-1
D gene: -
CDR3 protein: CASSGLVLLPLTEAFF
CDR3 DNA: TGCGCCAGCAGCGGCTTGGTTTTATTACCCCTCACTGAAGCTTTCTTT

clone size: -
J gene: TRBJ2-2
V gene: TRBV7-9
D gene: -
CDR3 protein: CASSLVGSTGELFF
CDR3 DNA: TGTGCCAGCAGCTTAGTGGGGAGCACCGGGGAGCTGTTTTTT

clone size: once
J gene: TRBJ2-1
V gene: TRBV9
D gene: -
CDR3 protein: CASSVGEANEQFF
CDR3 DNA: TGTGCCAGCAGCGTAGGAGAGGCCAATGAGCAGTTCTTC

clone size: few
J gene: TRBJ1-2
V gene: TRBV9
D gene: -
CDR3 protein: CASSVGDTSNYGYTF
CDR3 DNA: TGTGCCAGCAGCGTAGGGGACACCTCTAACTATGGCTACACCTTC

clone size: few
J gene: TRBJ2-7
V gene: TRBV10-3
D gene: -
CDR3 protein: CAISAMTGTLIEQYF
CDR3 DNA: TGTGCCATCAGTGCCATGACGGGGACCCTGATCGAGCAGTACTTC

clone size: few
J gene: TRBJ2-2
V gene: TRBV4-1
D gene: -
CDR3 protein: CASSQGPLTGELFF
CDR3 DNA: TGCGCCAGCAGCCAAGGCCCTCTCACCGGGGAGCTGTTTTTT

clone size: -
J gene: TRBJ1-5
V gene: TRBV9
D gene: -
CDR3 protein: CASSEGVGGQPQHF
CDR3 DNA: TGTGCCAGCAGCGAGGGAGTGGGAGGGCAGCCCCAGCATTTT

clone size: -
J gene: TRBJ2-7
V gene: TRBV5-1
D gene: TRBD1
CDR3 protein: CASSATGDSYEQYF
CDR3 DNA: TGCGCCAGCAGCGCGACAGGGGACTCCTACGAGCAGTACTTC

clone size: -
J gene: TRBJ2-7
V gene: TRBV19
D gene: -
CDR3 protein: CATRGGYEQYF
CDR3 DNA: TGTGCCACCAGAGGGGGATACGAGCAGTACTTC

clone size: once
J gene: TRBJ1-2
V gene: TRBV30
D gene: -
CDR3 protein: CAWSPPDRNYGYTF
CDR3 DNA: TGTGCCTGGAGCCCACCGGACAGAAACTATGGCTACACCTTC